The clone carrying this T cell receptor beta chain was found a few times. What it binds is not known. Other DNA sequences in the same sample also yield this CDR3. Specified treatment: oral pan-JAK inhibitor, 5-10 mg twice daily. The sample belongs to a study of CD8+ T cells in alopecia areata. Study-level findings and limits: Especially in alopecia totalis/universalis, lesional scalp showed greater clonality than normal scalp did.

cDNA serving as the sequencing template came from extracted, reverse transcribed RNA. Libraries were prepared by immunoSEQ multiplex PCR; TCRdb keeps only in-frame clonotypes and omits some of them. This sample carries 110,000 or so clones, roughly three fifths of them seen once, and the ten largest clones take about 3.7%. Unmatched junction bases numbered 7, after V lost 4 bases and J lost 2 bases. The germline V gene encodes CDR1 SGHRS and CDR2 YFSETQ. This CDR3 spans 15 amino acids. The chain carries TRBV5-1 and TRBJ2-5, with 8 bases fitting TRBD1. The sequence derives from a human donor with alopecia areata. Sequencing used CD4+ T cells sorted from blood, obtained at week 24, from a patient treated with tofacitinib. CDR3 coding DNA: TGCGCCAGCAGCCCGGACAGGGTGGGGCAAGAGACCCAGTACTTC. Amino acids: CASSPDRVGQETQYF.